The source of this TCR beta chain is a study of blood T cell repertoires in COVID-19. The wider study: Collection of acute and convalescent COVID-19 samples took place in the United States, Italy and Spain. PBMCs, B-cell-depleted T cells, or T cells were the source of the cDNA or gDNA that made up the material.

In the original processing: For nucleated cells, counts were estimated from reference gene primer amplification. Sequenced by immunoSEQ multiplex PCR; TCRdb stores in-frame clones only, minus some. V, J and clone size were drawn from that table, and D and trimming were deduced from the DNA. The table includes about 180,000 clones, 80% to 90% detected once. This clone was detected once. The CDR3 spans 13 residues. V lost 4 bases and J lost 8; bases outside the gene matches: 6. Germline lookup yields CDR1 SGHDT and CDR2 YYEEEE. V and J are TRBV5-6 and TRBJ1-1; TRBD1 matches at 9 bases. The source of this sequence is a woman aged 45-60 years with acute or convalescent COVID-19. Sequenced sample: peripheral blood. The CDR3 DNA follows: TGTGCCAGCAGCGCCACAGGGGGCTGGGAAGCTTTCTTT. This encodes CASSATGGWEAFF.